A few counts support the clone carrying this T cell receptor (beta chain). A read error may account for a junction end that differs from germline. TCRdb re-analyzed the PCR reads using MiXCR. This sample has some 28,000 clones, with 16% found just once. CDR3 length: 17 residues. Germline V gene data show CDR1 as MDHEN and CDR2 as SYDVKM. This record comes from a study of metastatic and nonmetastatic thyroid tumors. Treatment of any kind had been given to no patient before thyroid surgery. This chain uses TRBV28 with TRBJ2-6, with D possibly matching TRBD2 (6 bases). The specimen was blood. This clonotype was obtained from a female donor with papillary thyroid cancer or a benign thyroid nodule (not recorded which). Some clones in this sample may be carry-over from other donors' samples. CDR3 sequence: CASALGGAGTGANFLTF. The DNA of the CDR3 is TGTGCCAGCGCCCTCGGCGGGGCGGGAACTGGGGCCAACTTCCTGACTTTC. Combining the CDR3 with reference TRBV28 and TRBJ2-6 gives the whole variable domain DVKVTQSSRYLVKRTGEKVFLECVQDMDHENMFWYRQDPGLGLRLIYFSYDVKMKEKGDIPEGYSVSREKKERFSLILESASTNQTSMYLCASALGGAGTGANFLTFGAGSRLTVL.